These 22 T cell receptor beta chains came from one sample sequenced in a study of cytomegalovirus exposure and HLA in healthy donors (dated by TCRdb to about 2017). Libraries came from the immunoSEQ multiplex PCR assay. A mixture of 60 forward primers for TCR Vbeta segments and 13 reverse primers for TCR Jbeta segments was used in the multiplex PCR. TCRdb retrieved this table from immuneACCESS and kept in-frame rearrangements only. Not all clones are present; in checked studies, unresolved V genes account for under half, and no reason is known for the remainder. The sample table lists 200,000 or so clones, about 77% of them with a count of one. Around 6% of the sample is in the top ten clones. Material for sequencing was PBMCs. The receptors here all came from a woman aged 25 to 39 in good health and CMV-seropositive.

This chain joins TRBV21-1 and TRBJ2-7; TRBD2 is the table's D call, not checked against the DNA. TRBV21-1 is classified as a pseudogene. This CDR3 has 17 amino acids. This chain's CDR3 is CASSLPSASGREHEQYF. The CDR3 region has the DNA TGTGCCAGCAGCCTTCCCTCGGCTAGCGGGAGAGAACACGAGCAGTACTTC.

This clone occurred a few times. V is TRBV6-6 and J is TRBJ2-5; 9 bases are a match to TRBD1. Germline V gene sequence: CDR1 MNHNY, CDR2 SVGAGI (reference sequence). The junction had 11 bases not matched to a gene; V was cut back by 7 bases and J by 5 bases. The CDR3 extends over 15 amino acids. CDR3 in DNA: TGTGCCAGCACCACCGGACAGGGGTCGATGGAGACCCAGTACTTC. This encodes CASTTGQGSMETQYF.

The J gene is TRBJ2-1, the V gene TRBV28, with 10 bases aligning to TRBD2. The germline gives CDR1 MDHEN, CDR2 SYDVKM. The CDR3 loop spans 14 amino acids. The trim removed 8 bases at V and 10 bases at J, leaving 11 bases unmatched. Written as DNA, the CDR3 is TGTGCCAGCCTACCGGGGCTAGCGGGAGCAGAGCAGTTCTTC. Amino acid sequence: CASLPGLAGAEQFF.

This chain links TRBV6-4 with TRBJ1-2; D unclear. CDR1 and CDR2 from the germline V gene are MRHNA and SNTAGT. The V gene lost 0 bases and the J gene lost 7 bases, with 9 bases spanning the gap. The CDR3 is 13 residues long. CDR3 in DNA: TGTGCCAGCAGTGACTCGGGCTTTGGTGGCTACACCTTC. Translated, it gives CASSDSGFGGYTF.

This chain joins TRBV6-1 and TRBJ2-7, with D possibly being TRBD2 (6 bases). CDR1 is MNHNS, CDR2 SASEGT, per germline. Trimming removed 5 bases from V and 3 bases from J, with 14 bases in between. This CDR3 contains 14 residues. The CDR3 reads CASSPRPSVYEQYF. The CDR3 DNA reads as TGTGCCAGCAGTCCCCGGCCTAGCGTCTACGAGCAGTACTTC.

The V call is TRBV5-4, the J call TRBJ1-1; D not certain. The CDR3 consists of 13 residues. Germline V lookup: CDR1 SGHNT, CDR2 YYREEE (reference sequence). The V and J ends lost 1 base and 4 bases respectively, with 8 bases between them. The DNA for the CDR3 is TGTGCCAGCAGCTTGCTGCGAGGCACTGAAGCTTTCTTT. Protein product: CASSLLRGTEAFF. Drawing the rest from reference TRBV5-4 and TRBJ1-1, the complete variable domain is ETGVTQSPTHLIKTRGQQVTLRCSSQSGHNTVSWYQQALGQGPQFIFQYYREEENGRGNFPPRFSGLQFPNYSSELNVNALELDDSALYLCASSLLRGTEAFFGQGTRLTVV.

This chain uses TRBV9 with TRBJ2-2; no clear D gene. The ends were cut back, 0 bases at V and 1 base at J, with 10 bases in the middle. CDR1 is SGDLS and CDR2 is YYNGEE in the germline V gene. The CDR3 sequence is 16 residues long. The CDR3 here is CASSVVAPRNTGELFF. CDR3 nucleotide sequence: TGTGCCAGCAGCGTAGTTGCGCCGCGGAACACCGGGGAGCTGTTTTTT.

This clone was seen just once. This sequence joins TRBV9 and TRBJ1-6; D may be TRBD1 (5 bases). Germline V gives CDR1 SGDLS, CDR2 YYNGEE. The V and J ends lost 1 base and 10 bases respectively, with 15 bases between them. This CDR3 comprises 15 residues. The chain's CDR3 is CASSVRGREGSPLHF. DNA for the CDR3: TGTGCCAGCAGCGTACGAGGCAGGGAAGGATCACCCCTCCACTTT. The entire variable domain, with the rest obtained from reference TRBV9 and TRBJ1-6, is as follows: DSGVTQTPKHLITATGQRVTLRCSPRSGDLSVYWYQQSLDQGLQFLIQYYNGEERAKGNILERFSAQQFPDLHSELNLSSLELGDSALYFCASSVRGREGSPLHFGNGTRLTVT.

The genes are TRBV18 and TRBJ1-1; tentative D call: TRBD1 (5 bases). The V and J ends lost 2 bases and 5 bases respectively, with 18 bases between them. Germline assignment: CDR1 KGHSH and CDR2 LQKENI. CDR3 length: 16 amino acids. CDR3 protein: CASSPDRGGRTTEAFF. The CDR3 DNA is TGTGCCAGCTCACCAGACCGGGGGGGAAGGACGACTGAAGCTTTCTTT.

The J gene is TRBJ2-5, the V gene TRBV6-5, with 7 bases lining up with TRBD1. Trimming took 5 bases from V and 5 from J; bases not matched to a gene: 8. The CDR3 length is 14 residues. The germline CDR1 and CDR2 sequences are MNHEY and SVGAGI. CDR3: CASSATGAGETQYF. In DNA form, the CDR3 reads TGTGCCAGCAGTGCCACAGGGGCAGGGGAGACCCAGTACTTC.

The J gene is TRBJ1-5, the V gene TRBV19; the D gene is possibly TRBD1 (6 bases). With 2 bases removed from V and 4 bases from J, the gap between germline ends came to 15 bases. The CDR3 runs to 16 residues. In germline, CDR1 is LNHDA, CDR2 SQIVND (reference sequence). CDR3 protein: CASSIRARGGNQPQHF. Written as DNA, the CDR3 is TGTGCCAGTAGTATACGAGCCAGGGGTGGAAATCAGCCCCAGCATTTT. The whole variable domain, filled in from reference TRBV19 and TRBJ1-5, reads DGGITQSPKYLFRKEGQNVTLSCEQNLNHDAMYWYRQDPGQGLRLIYYSQIVNDFQKGDIAEGYSVSREKKESFPLTVTSAQKNPTAFYLCASSIRARGGNQPQHFGDGTRLSIL.

This clone was seen just once. The chain combines TRBV5-1 with TRBJ2-1; D may be TRBD2 (6 bases). This CDR3 has 17 amino acids. Germline V gene sequence: CDR1 SGHRS, CDR2 YFSETQ. The V gene lost 2 bases and the J gene lost 7 bases, with 22 bases spanning the gap. The CDR3, as DNA: TGCGCCAGCAGCTTCGGACCGGGACTTTCGGGGATAAATGAGCAGTTCTTC. This translates into CASSFGPGLSGINEQFF.

This sequence joins TRBV5-6 and TRBJ2-7, with 7 bases matching TRBD2. CDR3 length equals 16 residues. Per the germline V gene, CDR1 is SGHDT and CDR2 is YYEEEE. The ends lost 1 base at V and 0 bases at J; junction bases unmatched: 7. The CDR3 reads CASSLTAGLSSYEQYF. The CDR3 bases are TGTGCCAGCAGCTTGACAGCGGGGTTAAGCTCCTACGAGCAGTACTTC.

The rearrangement uses TRBV7-9 and TRBJ2-3, with TRBD1 identical over 7 bases. Unmatched junction bases numbered 8, after V lost 3 bases and J lost 5 bases. Germline CDR1 and CDR2: SEHNR and FQNEAQ (reference sequence). The length of the CDR3 is 15 residues. The CDR3, as DNA: TGTGCCAGCAGCTTGAAGAGAGGGGGCGAAGATACGCAGTATTTT. This encodes CASSLKRGGEDTQYF.

The chain joins TRBV7-9 to TRBJ2-2, with D hard to call. The CDR3 totals 12 residues. Germline V gene sequence: CDR1 SEHNR, CDR2 FQNEAQ (reference sequence). CDR3 sequence: CSGRVHTGELFF. The CDR3 DNA reads as TGTTCCGGTAGAGTACACACCGGGGAGCTGTTTTTT.

This clone was detected once. J is TRBJ2-5 and V is TRBV6-6; 11 bases are shared with TRBD2. J was trimmed by 2 bases and V by 7 bases; bases with no gene match: 6. Germline CDR1 reads MNHNY; CDR2 reads SVGAGI (reference sequence). The CDR3 spans 15 residues. The CDR3 is CASNAGLAVQETQYF. CDR3 nucleotides: TGTGCCAGCAACGCGGGACTAGCGGTTCAAGAGACCCAGTACTTC.

The chain combines TRBV20-1 with TRBJ1-1; D not resolved. Germline V gene data show CDR1 as DFQATT and CDR2 as SNEGSKA (reference sequence). Between the trimmed V and J ends, which lost 3 bases and 7 bases, there was a span of 3 bases. The CDR3 loop spans 9 amino acids. CDR3 DNA sequence: TGCAGTGCTAGCATTGAAGCTTTCTTT. It encodes CSASIEAFF.

The chain uses TRBV2 and TRBJ2-3; D is unclear. V was cut by 6 bases and J by 5 bases, with 9 bases left in between. Looked up from germline, CDR1 is SNHLY and CDR2 is FYNNEI. The CDR3 spans 12 residues. The CDR3 loop is CASRGVRDTQYF. DNA for the CDR3: TGTGCCAGCAGAGGAGTCAGAGATACGCAGTATTTT.

V and J are TRBV15 and TRBJ2-6; D ambiguous. Germline values: CDR1 LNHNV, CDR2 YYDKDF (reference sequence). The V and J ends lost 8 bases and 0 bases respectively, with 11 bases between them. The length of the CDR3 is 15 residues. CDR3 loop: CATREDLSGANVLTF. The CDR3 bases are TGTGCCACCCGCGAGGATCTCTCTGGGGCCAACGTCCTGACTTTC.

The chain combines TRBV6-1 with TRBJ2-7; D ambiguous. CDR3 length: 13 amino acids. Looked up from germline, CDR1 is MNHNS and CDR2 is SASEGT. Trimming stripped 2 bases from V and 6 bases from J, with 11 bases between. Written as DNA, the CDR3 is TGTGCCAGCAGTGAACGTCTTTGGGCCGAGCAGTACTTC. Translated: CASSERLWAEQYF.

This clone was detected only once. The chain recombines TRBV10-2 with TRBJ2-7; possibly TRBD1 for D (6 bases). This CDR3 has 13 amino acids. Trimming shortened V by 6 bases and J by 2 bases, and 11 bases separated the two germline ends. Germline V gene data show CDR1 as WSHSY and CDR2 as SAAADI. The CDR3 DNA follows: TGCGCCAGCAGGGACAGCAACACCTACGAGCAGTACTTC. Protein: CASRDSNTYEQYF.

This chain uses TRBV6-6 with TRBJ2-3, with D uncertain. Trimming left V 0 bases short and J 8 bases short, with 12 bases between. The germline gives CDR1 MNHNY, CDR2 SVGAGI (reference sequence). The CDR3 is 14 amino acids. CDR3 in amino acids: CASSYSENPRTQYF. The CDR3 DNA sequence: TGTGCCAGCAGTTACTCCGAGAATCCCCGTACGCAGTATTTT.